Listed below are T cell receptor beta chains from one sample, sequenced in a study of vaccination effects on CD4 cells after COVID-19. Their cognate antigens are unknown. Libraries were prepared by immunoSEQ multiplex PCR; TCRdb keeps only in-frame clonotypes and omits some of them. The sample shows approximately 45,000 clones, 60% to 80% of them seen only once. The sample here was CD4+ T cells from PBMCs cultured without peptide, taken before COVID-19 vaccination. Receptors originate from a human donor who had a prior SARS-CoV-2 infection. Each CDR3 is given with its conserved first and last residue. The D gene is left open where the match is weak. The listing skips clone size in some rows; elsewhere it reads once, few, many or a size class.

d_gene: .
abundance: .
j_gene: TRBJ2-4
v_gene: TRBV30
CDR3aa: CAWSWPENIQYF
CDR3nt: TGTGCCTGGAGTTGGCCAGAAAACATTCAGTACTTC

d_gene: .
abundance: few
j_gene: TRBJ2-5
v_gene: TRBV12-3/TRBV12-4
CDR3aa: CASSWNRQETQYF
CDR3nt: TGTGCCAGCAGTTGGAACCGCCAAGAGACCCAGTACTTC

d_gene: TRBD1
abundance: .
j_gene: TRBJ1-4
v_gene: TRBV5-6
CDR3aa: CASSFLDRGDEKLFF
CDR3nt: TGTGCCAGCAGCTTCCTGGACAGGGGCGATGAAAAACTGTTTTTT

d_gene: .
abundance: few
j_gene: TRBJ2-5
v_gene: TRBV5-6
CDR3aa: CASSLASSETQYF
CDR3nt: TGTGCCAGCAGCTTGGCTTCCTCAGAGACCCAGTACTTC

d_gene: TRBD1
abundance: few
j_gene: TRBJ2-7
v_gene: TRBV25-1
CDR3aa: CASSVTGTYEQYF
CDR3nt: TGTGCCAGCAGTGTGACAGGGACCTACGAGCAGTACTTC

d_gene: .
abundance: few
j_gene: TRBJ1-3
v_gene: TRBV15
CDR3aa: CATSSLSGPQGTGNTIYF
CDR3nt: TGTGCCACCAGCAGTCTAAGCGGGCCCCAGGGCACTGGAAACACCATATATTTT

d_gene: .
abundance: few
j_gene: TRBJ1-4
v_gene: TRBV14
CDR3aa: CASSQDSITEKLFF
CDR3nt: TGTGCCAGCAGCCAAGACAGCATCACAGAAAAACTGTTTTTT

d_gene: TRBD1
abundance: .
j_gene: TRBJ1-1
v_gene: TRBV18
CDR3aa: CASSPPDRGRSEAFF
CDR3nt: TGTGCCAGCTCACCACCGGACAGGGGCAGGTCTGAAGCTTTCTTT

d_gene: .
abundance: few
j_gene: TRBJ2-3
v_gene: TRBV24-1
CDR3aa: CATSDTTDRTDTQYF
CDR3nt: TGTGCCACCAGTGATACGACTGACCGCACAGATACGCAGTATTTT

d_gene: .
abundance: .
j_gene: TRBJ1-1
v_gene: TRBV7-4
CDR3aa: CASSFGVKGNTEAFF
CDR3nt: TGTGCCAGCAGCTTTGGTGTGAAAGGGAACACTGAAGCTTTCTTT

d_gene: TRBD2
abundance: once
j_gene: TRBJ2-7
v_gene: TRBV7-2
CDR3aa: CASSASGGAYEQYF
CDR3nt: TGTGCCAGCAGCGCTAGCGGGGGGGCCTACGAGCAGTACTTC

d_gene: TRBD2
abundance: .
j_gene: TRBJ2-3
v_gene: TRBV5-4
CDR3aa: CASSPTSGTDTQYF
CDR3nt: TGTGCCAGCAGCCCAACTAGCGGCACAGATACGCAGTATTTT

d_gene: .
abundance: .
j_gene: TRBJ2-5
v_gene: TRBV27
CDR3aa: CASTFISFETQYF
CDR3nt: TGTGCCAGCACTTTTATCAGTTTCGAGACCCAGTACTTC

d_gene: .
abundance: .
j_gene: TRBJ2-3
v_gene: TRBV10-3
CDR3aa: CAIRRSTSTDTQYF
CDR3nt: TGTGCCATCCGGAGGTCAACTAGCACAGATACGCAGTATTTT

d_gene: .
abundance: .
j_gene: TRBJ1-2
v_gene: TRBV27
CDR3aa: CASRTTGMGYGYTF
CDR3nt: TGTGCCAGCAGAACTACAGGGATGGGGTATGGCTACACCTTC

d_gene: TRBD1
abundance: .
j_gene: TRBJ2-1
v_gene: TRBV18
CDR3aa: CASSSRDRDYNEQFF
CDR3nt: TGTGCCAGCTCATCCCGGGACAGGGACTACAATGAGCAGTTCTTC

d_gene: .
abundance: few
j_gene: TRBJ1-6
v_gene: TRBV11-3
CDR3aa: CASSLGQNSPLHF
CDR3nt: TGTGCCAGCAGCTTAGGACAGAATTCACCCCTCCACTTT

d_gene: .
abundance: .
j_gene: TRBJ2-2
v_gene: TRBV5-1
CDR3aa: CASDPEGGLNTGELFF
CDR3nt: TGCGCCAGCGATCCCGAGGGCGGGCTGAACACCGGGGAGCTGTTTTTT

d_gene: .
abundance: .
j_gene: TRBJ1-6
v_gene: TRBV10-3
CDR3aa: CAISDPISSYNSPLHF
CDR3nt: TGTGCCATCAGTGACCCGATTAGCTCCTATAATTCACCCCTCCACTTT

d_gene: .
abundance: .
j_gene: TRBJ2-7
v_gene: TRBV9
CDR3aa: CASSVGVGGSYEQYF
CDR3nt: TGTGCCAGCAGCGTAGGGGTGGGTGGCTCCTACGAGCAGTACTTC

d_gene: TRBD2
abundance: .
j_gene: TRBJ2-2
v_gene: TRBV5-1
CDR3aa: CASTKGTSGGPNTGELFF
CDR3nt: TGCGCCAGCACCAAGGGGACTAGCGGGGGGCCGAACACCGGGGAGCTGTTTTTT

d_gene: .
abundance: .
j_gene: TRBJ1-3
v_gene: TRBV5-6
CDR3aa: CASSSRDTSGNTIYF
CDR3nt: TGTGCCAGCAGCTCCCGGGACACTTCTGGAAACACCATATATTTT

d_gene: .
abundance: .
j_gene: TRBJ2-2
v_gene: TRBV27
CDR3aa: CASTPRWRYGTGELFF
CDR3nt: TGTGCCAGCACCCCACGTTGGAGGTACGGCACCGGGGAGCTGTTTTTT

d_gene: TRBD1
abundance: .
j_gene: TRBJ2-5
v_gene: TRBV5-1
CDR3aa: CASSLRFVGQGSLETQYF
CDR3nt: TGCGCCAGCAGCTTGAGATTCGTGGGACAGGGGAGTCTGGAGACCCAGTACTTC

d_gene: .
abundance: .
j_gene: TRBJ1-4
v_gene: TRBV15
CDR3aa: CATSRPGEATNEKLFF
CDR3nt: TGTGCCACCAGCAGGCCAGGCGAGGCAACTAATGAAAAACTGTTTTTT

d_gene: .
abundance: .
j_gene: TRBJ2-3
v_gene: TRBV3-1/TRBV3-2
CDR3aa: CASSQSYRDASSGTQYF
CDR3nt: TGTGCCAGCAGCCAGAGCTACCGGGACGCTTCTTCAGGTACGCAGTATTTT

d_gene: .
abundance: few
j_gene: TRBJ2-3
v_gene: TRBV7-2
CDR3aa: CASSSQTFTSTDTQYF
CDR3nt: TGTGCCAGCAGCTCCCAGACGTTTACTAGCACAGATACGCAGTATTTT

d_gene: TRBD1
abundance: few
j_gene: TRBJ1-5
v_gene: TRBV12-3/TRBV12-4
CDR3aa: CASRGQVGQPQHF
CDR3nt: TGTGCCAGCAGGGGACAGGTTGGGCAGCCCCAGCATTTT

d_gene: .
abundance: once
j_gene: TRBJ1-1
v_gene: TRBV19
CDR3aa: CASSTADRLNTEAFF
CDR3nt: TGTGCCAGTAGTACCGCCGACAGGCTCAACACTGAAGCTTTCTTT

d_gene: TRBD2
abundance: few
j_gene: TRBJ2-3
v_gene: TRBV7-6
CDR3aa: CASSLPWTSGTDTQYF
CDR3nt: TGTGCCAGCAGCTTACCCTGGACTAGCGGGACAGATACGCAGTATTTT

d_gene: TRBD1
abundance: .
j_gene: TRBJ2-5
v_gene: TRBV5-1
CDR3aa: CASSTTGAQETQYF
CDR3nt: TGCGCCAGCAGCACGACAGGGGCCCAAGAGACCCAGTACTTC

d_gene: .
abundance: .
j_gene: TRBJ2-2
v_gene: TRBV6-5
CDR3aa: CASRYTGELFF
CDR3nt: TGTGCCAGCCGATACACCGGGGAGCTGTTTTTT

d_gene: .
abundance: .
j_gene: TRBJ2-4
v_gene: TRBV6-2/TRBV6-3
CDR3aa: CASSPGMGDRAKNIQYF
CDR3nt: TGTGCCAGCAGCCCTGGCATGGGGGACCGCGCCAAAAACATTCAGTACTTC

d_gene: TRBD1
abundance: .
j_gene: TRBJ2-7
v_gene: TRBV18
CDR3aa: CASSSEWDRCHF
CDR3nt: TGTGCCAGCTCATCGGAGTGGGACAGGTGCCACTTC

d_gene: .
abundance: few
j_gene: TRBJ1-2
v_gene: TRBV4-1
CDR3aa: CASSPMTEIPYGYTF
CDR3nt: TGCGCCAGCAGCCCGATGACAGAGATACCCTATGGCTACACCTTC

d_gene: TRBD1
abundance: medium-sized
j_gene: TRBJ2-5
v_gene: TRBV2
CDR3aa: CASVGDRGETQYF
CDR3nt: TGTGCCAGCGTTGGGGACAGGGGAGAGACCCAGTACTTC

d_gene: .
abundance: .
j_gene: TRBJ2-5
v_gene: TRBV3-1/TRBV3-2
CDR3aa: CASSQVGQVGTQYF
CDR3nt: TGTGCCAGCAGCCAAGTTGGACAAGTTGGGACCCAGTACTTC

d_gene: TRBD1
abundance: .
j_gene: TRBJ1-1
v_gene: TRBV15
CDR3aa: CATSRRTGVNTEAFF
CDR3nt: TGTGCCACCAGCAGACGGACAGGAGTGAACACTGAAGCTTTCTTT

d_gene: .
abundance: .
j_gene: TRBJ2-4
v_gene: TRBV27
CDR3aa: CASSPTDLAKNIQYF
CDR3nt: TGTGCCAGCAGTCCGACAGATCTAGCCAAAAACATTCAGTACTTC

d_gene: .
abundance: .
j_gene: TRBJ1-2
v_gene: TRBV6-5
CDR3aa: CASSYSNVLYGYTF
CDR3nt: TGTGCCAGCAGTTACTCGAACGTCCTGTATGGCTACACCTTC

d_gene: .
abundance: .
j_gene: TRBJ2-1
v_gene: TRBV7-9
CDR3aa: CASSLAGGDSYNEQFF
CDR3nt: TGTGCCAGCAGCTTAGCTGGCGGAGACTCCTACAATGAGCAGTTCTTC